This TCR beta chain is drawn from a study of brain T cells in children with intractable seizures. Regarding the study as a whole: Patients' HCMV serostatus was unknown; virus specificity rests on CDR3 similarity alone. Absence of clones before surgery may stem from lower sequencing depth.

Germline V gene data show CDR1 as ENHRY and CDR2 as SYGVKD. The CDR3 sequence is 12 residues long. V was pared by 4 bases and J by 1 base, with 3 bases between. In regard to this clone: Its antigen is still unknown.

Time point: blood from clinic visit 5 months post-surgery; TSC patient then seizure free. Patients received at least one anti-epileptic drug before surgery. Sequencing used immunoSEQ multiplex PCR; TCRdb keeps in-frame clones, though not all of them. The sample lists about 320,000 clones, approximately 93% occurring once. The source of this sequence is a boy in the first two years of life with tuberous sclerosis and intractable seizures. The starting material was peripheral blood, obtained roughly 5 months after surgery. V usage is TRBV10-3 and J usage is TRBJ2-3, with D uncertain. The CDR3 reads CAISVGTDTQYF. CDR3 nucleotides: TGTGCCATCAGTGTCGGCACAGATACGCAGTATTTT.